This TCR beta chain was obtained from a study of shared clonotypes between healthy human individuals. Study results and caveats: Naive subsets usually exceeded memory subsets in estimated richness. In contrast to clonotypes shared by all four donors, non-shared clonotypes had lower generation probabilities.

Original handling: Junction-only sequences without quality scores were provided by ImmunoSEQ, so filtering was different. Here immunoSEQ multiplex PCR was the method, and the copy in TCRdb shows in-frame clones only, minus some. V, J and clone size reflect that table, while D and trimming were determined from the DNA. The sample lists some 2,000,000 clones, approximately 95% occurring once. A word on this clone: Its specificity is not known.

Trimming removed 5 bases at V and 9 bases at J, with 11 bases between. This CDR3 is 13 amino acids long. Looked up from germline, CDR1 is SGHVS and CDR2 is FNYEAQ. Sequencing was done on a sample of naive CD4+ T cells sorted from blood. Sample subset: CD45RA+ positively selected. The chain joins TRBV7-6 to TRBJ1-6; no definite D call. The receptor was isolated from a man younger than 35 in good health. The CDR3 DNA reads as TGTGCCAGCAGCCCCGCCGACGTTTCACCCCTCCACTTT. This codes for CASSPADVSPLHF.